This TCR beta chain was documented in a study of regulatory T cells in long-lasting Graves disease. This clonotype was found many times. Germline V lookup: CDR1 DFQATT, CDR2 SNEGSKA (reference sequence). Trimming cost V 4 bases and J 5 bases, with 9 bases left between them. This CDR3 has 12 amino acids. Time point here: newly diagnosed GD, antithyroid drugs for less than 3 months. RNA from PBMCs was the source of the TCR library. American Thyroid Association guidelines were used to diagnose Graves' disease. Tubes containing EDTA received roughly 10 milliliters of drawn peripheral blood. Investigators prepared the TCR beta libraries by applying iRepertoire HTBI primers and Arm-PCR of CDR3 regions. MiXCR was run by TCRdb on the multiplex PCR reads, yielding one entry per CDR3 protein. The table includes roughly 610,000 distinct CDR3 sequences, around 15% detected once. These data were also filed under a second study, of T cells in Graves' hyperthyroidism and ophthalmopathy. That paper adds: Uncontrolled infections, other autoimmune diseases, pregnancy or lactation led to exclusion of patients. Researchers report that a 13 V-J model separated ophthalmopathy from stable hyperthyroidism.

This TCR was sampled from a woman aged 30 to 39 with Graves disease. The chain is built from TRBV20-1 and TRBJ1-5; unclear D gene. Source: peripheral blood mononuclear cells (PBMCs), taken at new diagnosis, from a patient treated with antithyroid drugs. The CDR3 nucleotides read TGCAGTGCTATTAGCGGTTATCAGCCCCAGCATTTT. Translation: CSAISGYQPQHF.